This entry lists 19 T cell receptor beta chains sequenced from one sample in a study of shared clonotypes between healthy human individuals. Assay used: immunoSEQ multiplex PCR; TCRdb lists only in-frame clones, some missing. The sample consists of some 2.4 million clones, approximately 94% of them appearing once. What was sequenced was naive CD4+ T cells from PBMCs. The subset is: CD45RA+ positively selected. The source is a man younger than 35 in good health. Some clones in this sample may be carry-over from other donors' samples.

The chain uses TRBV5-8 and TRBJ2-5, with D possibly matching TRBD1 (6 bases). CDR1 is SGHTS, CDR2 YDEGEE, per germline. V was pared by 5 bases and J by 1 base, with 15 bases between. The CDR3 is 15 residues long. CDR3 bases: TGTGCCAGCAGAACCCCTACAGGGCTCCAAGAGACCCAGTACTTC. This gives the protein CASRTPTGLQETQYF.

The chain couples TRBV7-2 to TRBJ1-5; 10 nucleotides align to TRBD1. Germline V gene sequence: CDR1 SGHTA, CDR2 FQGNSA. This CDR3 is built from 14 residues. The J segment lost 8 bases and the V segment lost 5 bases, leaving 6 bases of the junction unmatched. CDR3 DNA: TGTGCCAGCAGCCCGCCGGACAGGGGGGAGCCCCAGCATTTT. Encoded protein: CASSPPDRGEPQHF. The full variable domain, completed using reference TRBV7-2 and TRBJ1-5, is GAGVSQSPSNKVTEKGKDVELRCDPISGHTALYWYRQSLGQGLEFLIYFQGNSAPDKSGLPSDRFSAERTGGSVSTLTIQRTQQEDSAVYLCASSPPDRGEPQHFGDGTRLSIL.

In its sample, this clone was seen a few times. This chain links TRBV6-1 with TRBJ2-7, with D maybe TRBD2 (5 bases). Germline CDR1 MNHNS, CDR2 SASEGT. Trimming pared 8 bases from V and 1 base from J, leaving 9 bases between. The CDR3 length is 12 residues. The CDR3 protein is CASGSKSYEQYF. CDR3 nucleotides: TGTGCCAGCGGGAGTAAATCCTACGAGCAGTACTTC.

CDR3 region: CASSLYPGVSGELFF. CDR3 in DNA: TGTGCCAGCAGCTTGTATCCAGGGGTCTCCGGGGAGCTGTTTTTT. This chain uses TRBV5-4 with TRBJ2-2; D is possibly TRBD1 (6 bases). V lost 1 base, J lost 6 bases, and 13 bases lay in between. CDR3 length: 15 residues. Germline CDR1 and CDR2: SGHNT and YYREEE (reference sequence).

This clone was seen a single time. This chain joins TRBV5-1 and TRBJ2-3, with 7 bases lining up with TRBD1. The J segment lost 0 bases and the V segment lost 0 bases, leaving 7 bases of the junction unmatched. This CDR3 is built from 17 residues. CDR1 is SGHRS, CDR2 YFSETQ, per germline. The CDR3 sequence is CASSLARGQTSTDTQYF. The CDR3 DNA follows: TGCGCCAGCAGCTTGGCTCGGGGACAGACTAGCACAGATACGCAGTATTTT.

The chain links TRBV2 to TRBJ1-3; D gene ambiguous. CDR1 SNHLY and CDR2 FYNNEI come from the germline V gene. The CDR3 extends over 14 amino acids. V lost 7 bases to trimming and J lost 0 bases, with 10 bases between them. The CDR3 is CASKSRISGNTIYF. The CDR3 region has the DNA TGTGCCAGCAAGTCAAGGATCTCTGGAAACACCATATATTTT.

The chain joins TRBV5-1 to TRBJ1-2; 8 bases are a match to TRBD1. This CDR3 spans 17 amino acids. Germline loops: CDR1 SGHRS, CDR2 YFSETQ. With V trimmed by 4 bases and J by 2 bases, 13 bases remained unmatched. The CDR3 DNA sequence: TGCGCCAGCAGCCCCTATCCTCCGGGACAGGCAAACTATGGCTACACCTTC. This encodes CASSPYPPGQANYGYTF.

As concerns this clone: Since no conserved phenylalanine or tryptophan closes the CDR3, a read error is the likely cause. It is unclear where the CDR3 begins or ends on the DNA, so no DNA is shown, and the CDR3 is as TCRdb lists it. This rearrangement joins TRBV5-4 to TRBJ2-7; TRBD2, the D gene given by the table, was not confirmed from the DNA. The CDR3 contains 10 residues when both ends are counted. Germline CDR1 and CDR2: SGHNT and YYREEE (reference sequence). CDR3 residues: CASHINRGAI.

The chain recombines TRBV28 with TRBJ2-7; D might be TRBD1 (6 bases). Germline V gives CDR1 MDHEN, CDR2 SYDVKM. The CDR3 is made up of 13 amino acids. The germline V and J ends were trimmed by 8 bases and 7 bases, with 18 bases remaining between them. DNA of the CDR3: TGTGCCAGCCGGGACAATGTGGAAGGAGAGCAGTACTTC. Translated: CASRDNVEGEQYF.

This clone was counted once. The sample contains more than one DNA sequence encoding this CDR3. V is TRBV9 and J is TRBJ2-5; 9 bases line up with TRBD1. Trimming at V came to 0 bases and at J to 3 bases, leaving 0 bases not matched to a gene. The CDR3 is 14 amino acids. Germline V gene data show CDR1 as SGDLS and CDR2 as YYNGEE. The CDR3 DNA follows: TGTGCCAGCAGCGTAGGGACAGGGGAAGAGACCCAGTACTTC. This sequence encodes CASSVGTGEETQYF.

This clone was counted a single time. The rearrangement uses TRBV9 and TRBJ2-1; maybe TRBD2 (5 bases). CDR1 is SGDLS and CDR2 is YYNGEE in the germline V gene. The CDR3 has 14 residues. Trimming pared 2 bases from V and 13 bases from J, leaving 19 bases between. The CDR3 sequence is CASSVQPEESSQFF. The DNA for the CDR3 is TGTGCCAGCAGCGTCCAGCCGGAGGAGTCGAGCCAGTTCTTC.

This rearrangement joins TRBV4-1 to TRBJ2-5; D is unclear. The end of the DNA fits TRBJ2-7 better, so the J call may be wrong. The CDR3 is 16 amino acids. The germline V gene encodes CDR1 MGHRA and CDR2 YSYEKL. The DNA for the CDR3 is TGCGCCAGCAGCCCCTACCTGGACGGACGAACCTACGAGCAGTACTTC. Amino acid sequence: CASSPYLDGRTYEQYF.

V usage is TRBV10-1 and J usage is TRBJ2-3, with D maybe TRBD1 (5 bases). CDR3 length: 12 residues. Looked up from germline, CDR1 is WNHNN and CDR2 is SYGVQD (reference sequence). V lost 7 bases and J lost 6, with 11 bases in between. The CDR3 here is CASKGIQDTQYF. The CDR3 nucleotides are TGCGCCAGCAAGGGGATCCAGGATACGCAGTATTTT.

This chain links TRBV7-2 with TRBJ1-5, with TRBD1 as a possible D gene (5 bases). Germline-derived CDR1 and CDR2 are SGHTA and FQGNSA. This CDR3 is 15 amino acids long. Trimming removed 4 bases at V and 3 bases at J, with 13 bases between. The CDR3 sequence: CASSSQVSPNQPQHF. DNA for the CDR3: TGTGCCAGCAGCTCACAGGTGAGCCCCAATCAGCCCCAGCATTTT. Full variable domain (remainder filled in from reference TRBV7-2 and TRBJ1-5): GAGVSQSPSNKVTEKGKDVELRCDPISGHTALYWYRQSLGQGLEFLIYFQGNSAPDKSGLPSDRFSAERTGGSVSTLTIQRTQQEDSAVYLCASSSQVSPNQPQHFGDGTRLSIL.

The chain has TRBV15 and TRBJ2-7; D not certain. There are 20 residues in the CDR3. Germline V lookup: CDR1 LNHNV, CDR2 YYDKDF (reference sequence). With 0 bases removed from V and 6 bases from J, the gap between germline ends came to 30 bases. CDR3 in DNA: TGTGCCACCAGCAGAGATCGAGGTCGGCCGACTGGCCCTAGTTCTGGCGAGCAGTACTTC. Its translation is CATSRDRGRPTGPSSGEQYF.

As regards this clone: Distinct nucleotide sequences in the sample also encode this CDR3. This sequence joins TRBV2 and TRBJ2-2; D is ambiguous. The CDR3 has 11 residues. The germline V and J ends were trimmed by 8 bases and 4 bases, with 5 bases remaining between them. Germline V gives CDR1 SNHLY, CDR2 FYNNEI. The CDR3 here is CASRSTGELFF. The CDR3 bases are TGTGCCAGCCGATCCACCGGGGAGCTGTTTTTT.

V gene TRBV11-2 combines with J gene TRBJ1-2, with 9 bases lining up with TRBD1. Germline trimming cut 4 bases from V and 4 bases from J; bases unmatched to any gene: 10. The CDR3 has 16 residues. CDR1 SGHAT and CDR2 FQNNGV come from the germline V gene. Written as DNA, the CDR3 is TGTGCCAGCAGCTCCCCCGGACAGGGGCTTCTCTATGGCTACACCTTC. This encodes CASSSPGQGLLYGYTF. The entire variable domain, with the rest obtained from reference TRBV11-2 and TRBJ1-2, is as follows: EAGVAQSPRYKIIEKRQSVAFWCNPISGHATLYWYQQILGQGPKLLIQFQNNGVVDDSQLPKDRFSAERLKGVDSTLKIQPAKLEDSAVYLCASSSPGQGLLYGYTFGSGTRLTVV.

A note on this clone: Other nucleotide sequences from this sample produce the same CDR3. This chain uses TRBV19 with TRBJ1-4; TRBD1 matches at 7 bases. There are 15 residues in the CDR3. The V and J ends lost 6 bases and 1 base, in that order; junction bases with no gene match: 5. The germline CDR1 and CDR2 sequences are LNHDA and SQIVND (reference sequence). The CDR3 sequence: CASSRQGRTNEKLFF. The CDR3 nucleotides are TGTGCCAGTAGCCGACAGGGAAGAACTAATGAAAAACTGTTTTTT.

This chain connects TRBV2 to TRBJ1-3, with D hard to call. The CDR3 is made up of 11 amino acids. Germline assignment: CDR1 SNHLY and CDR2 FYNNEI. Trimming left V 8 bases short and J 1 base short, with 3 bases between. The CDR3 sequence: CASASGNTIYF. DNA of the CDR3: TGTGCCAGCGCGTCTGGAAACACCATATATTTT.